This paragraph reports one T cell receptor beta chain. The data were taken from a study of OX40 agonist ivuxolimab in advanced cancers. Whole-study context: The study gave patients intravenous ivuxolimab at 0.01 to 10 mg/kg every 2 weeks.

The CDR3 runs 16 residues. V was clipped by 4 bases and J by 1 base, with 14 bases between them. The germline CDR1 and CDR2 sequences are MNHEY and SVGAGI. Repertoires were generated with immunoSEQ multiplex PCR, while TCRdb's copy carries only in-frame clones and drops some. The data contain tens of thousands of clones, roughly 84% of them singletons. Material: CD4+ or CD8+ T cells sorted from blood, obtained in a trial of the OX40 agonist ivuxolimab. This TCR derives from an adult with an advanced solid tumor such as melanoma, head and neck, liver or kidney cancer. The J gene is TRBJ1-5, the V gene TRBV6-5; D is possibly TRBD1 (6 bases). The CDR3 protein is CASSSASQGSNQPQHF. The CDR3 DNA reads as TGTGCCAGCAGTTCCGCTTCCCAGGGGAGCAATCAGCCCCAGCATTTT.